Below, 18 T cell receptor beta chains from the same sample are listed, as sequenced in a study of blood T cell repertoires in COVID-19. Here immunoSEQ multiplex PCR was the method, and the copy in TCRdb shows in-frame clones only, minus some. The repertoire holds 310,000 or so clones, with 70% to 90% as singletons. The sequenced sample was PBMCs or T cells enriched from blood (not recorded which). These receptors all stem from a woman in her twenties or thirties who had recovered from COVID-19.

The chain joins TRBV6-5 to TRBJ1-4; 10 nucleotides agree with TRBD1. The CDR3 runs to 14 residues. Germline CDR1 is MNHEY and CDR2 is SVGAGI. V lost 6 bases, J lost 4 bases, and 2 bases stayed unmatched. In nucleotides, the CDR3 is TGTGCCAGCAGGACAGGGGGCGGTAATGAAAAACTGTTTTTT. Protein: CASRTGGGNEKLFF.

The chain carries TRBV5-4 and TRBJ2-7, with 9 positions matching TRBD1. CDR1 is SGHNT, CDR2 YYREEE, per germline (reference sequence). The J segment lost 3 bases and the V segment lost 2 bases, leaving 3 bases of the junction unmatched. The CDR3 length is 14 residues. CDR3: CASSFDRGSYEQYF. DNA of the CDR3: TGTGCCAGCAGCTTTGACAGGGGGAGCTACGAGCAGTACTTC.

The V gene is TRBV2, the J gene TRBJ1-2, with 7 bases aligning to TRBD1. J lost 2 bases, V lost 6 bases, and 9 bases had no gene match. Germline values: CDR1 SNHLY, CDR2 FYNNEI. The CDR3 totals 15 residues. The CDR3 coding sequence is TGTGCCAGCAGGATGACCGGGACAGCCAACTATGGCTACACCTTC. Residues: CASRMTGTANYGYTF.

J is TRBJ1-4 and V is TRBV5-3, with D unclear. TRBV5-3 is an ORF, with its function uncertain. V dropped 3 bases and J dropped 5 bases, with 11 bases sitting between them. The CDR3 is 14 residues long. The DNA of the CDR3 is TGTGCCAGAAGCTATAACCGAGAGAATGAAAAACTGTTTTTT. The encoded protein is CARSYNRENEKLFF.

This chain links TRBV2 with TRBJ1-6; tentative D call: TRBD1 (6 bases). Looked up from germline, CDR1 is SNHLY and CDR2 is FYNNEI. Trimming shortened V by 2 bases and J by 7 bases, and 9 bases separated the two germline ends. The CDR3 length is 14 residues. The CDR3 protein is CASSERQGNSPLHF. The DNA of the CDR3 is TGTGCCAGCAGTGAAAGGCAGGGGAATTCACCCCTCCACTTT.

This chain connects TRBV30 to TRBJ1-4; 7 bases fit TRBD1. Germline V gene lookup returns CDR1 GTSNPN and CDR2 SVGIG (reference sequence). V trimming: 2 bases; J trimming: 6 bases; junction bases outside the gene matches: 12. The CDR3 sequence is 16 residues long. The CDR3 region has the DNA TGTGCCTGGAGTTGGTTCAGGGACAGACCTCATGAAAAACTGTTTTTT. Translation: CAWSWFRDRPHEKLFF.

V and J are TRBV5-1 and TRBJ1-1; 8 bases are shared with TRBD1. Per the germline V gene, CDR1 is SGHRS and CDR2 is YFSETQ. Trimming removed 2 bases from V and 0 bases from J; junction bases left unmatched: 9. The CDR3 runs 17 residues. The CDR3 nucleotides read TGCGCCAGCAGCTTCCCTCCGACAGGGGCTCTGAACACTGAAGCTTTCTTT. Residues: CASSFPPTGALNTEAFF.

V is TRBV4-1 and J is TRBJ1-1; D is possibly TRBD1 (5 bases). Per the germline V gene, CDR1 is MGHRA and CDR2 is YSYEKL. The CDR3 is 13 amino acids. V lost 8 bases and J 0 bases, leaving 10 bases between the germline ends. In DNA, the CDR3 is TGCGCCAGCTCTTGGGGCATGAACACTGAAGCTTTCTTT. Translation gives CASSWGMNTEAFF.

The V and J genes are TRBV6-5 and TRBJ1-1; 8 nucleotides align to TRBD1. J was trimmed by 2 bases and V by 2 bases; bases with no gene match: 1. Germline CDR1 MNHEY, CDR2 SVGAGI. The CDR3 runs 14 residues. The CDR3 spells CASSYDRGNTEAFF. CDR3 nucleotide sequence: TGTGCCAGCAGTTACGACAGGGGCAACACTGAAGCTTTCTTT.

The chain carries TRBV4-3 and TRBJ1-1; D might be TRBD1 (5 bases). Germline V CDR1 and CDR2: LGHNA, YSLEER. The CDR3 consists of 15 residues. Trimming shortened V by 0 bases and J by 2 bases, and 10 bases separated the two germline ends. The CDR3 here is CASSQDQGFNTEAFF. The DNA for the CDR3 is TGCGCCAGCAGCCAAGATCAGGGTTTCAACACTGAAGCTTTCTTT.

The chain is built from TRBV5-1 and TRBJ2-5, with 8 positions matching TRBD1. The CDR3 sequence is 14 residues long. Trimming at V came to 4 bases and at J to 1 base, leaving 3 bases not matched to a gene. CDR1 SGHRS and CDR2 YFSETQ come from the germline V gene. CDR3 nucleotides: TGCGCCAGCAGCCGACAGGGGTCCCAAGAGACCCAGTACTTC. This codes for CASSRQGSQETQYF.

This sequence joins TRBV4-3 and TRBJ1-3; tentative D call: TRBD1 (6 bases). Germline CDR1 is LGHNA and CDR2 is YSLEER. V was pared by 4 bases and J by 0 bases, with 10 bases between. The CDR3 loop spans 15 amino acids. CDR3 loop: CASSPGTHSGNTIYF. CDR3 in DNA: TGCGCCAGCAGCCCCGGGACACACTCTGGAAACACCATATATTTT.

DNA of the CDR3: TGTGCCAGTCGGGGACAGGGGGCGCCTGGCTACACCTTC. It translates to CASRGQGAPGYTF. The chain uses TRBV19 and TRBJ1-2; 12 bases are a match to TRBD1. Germline trimming cut 8 bases from V and 7 bases from J; bases unmatched to any gene: 5. The germline V gene encodes CDR1 LNHDA and CDR2 SQIVND (reference sequence). This CDR3 contains 13 residues.

This rearrangement joins TRBV4-3 to TRBJ1-5; 7 nucleotides match TRBD1. This CDR3 contains 17 residues. Germline trimming cut 4 bases from V and 5 bases from J; bases unmatched to any gene: 14. CDR1 is LGHNA and CDR2 is YSLEER in the germline V gene. DNA for the CDR3: TGCGCCAGCAGCCTGAGACAGGGTCGGGTCGCATATCAGCCCCAGCATTTT. Translated: CASSLRQGRVAYQPQHF.

The CDR3 sequence is CASSSLQQGEQYF. CDR3 DNA sequence: TGTGCCAGCAGTTCCCTCCAACAGGGCGAGCAGTACTTC. The chain couples TRBV27 to TRBJ2-7; D may be TRBD1 (6 bases). The CDR3 extends over 13 amino acids. Trimming took 4 bases from V and 6 from J, leaving 13 bases between them. CDR1 MNHEY and CDR2 SMNVEV come from the germline V gene (reference sequence).

The V gene is TRBV5-4, the J gene TRBJ1-1; a weak D match, TRBD1 (6 bases). The germline gives CDR1 SGHNT, CDR2 YYREEE (reference sequence). The CDR3 has 14 amino acids. V was pared by 4 bases and J by 7 bases, with 17 bases between. CDR3: CASSRGSDSLEAFF. The CDR3 DNA reads TGTGCCAGCAGCCGGGGTTCGGACAGCCTTGAAGCTTTCTTT.

The gene calls are TRBV2 and TRBJ1-1; D call uncertain. The V end was cut by 4 bases, the J end by 4 bases, with 10 bases between. Looked up from germline, CDR1 is SNHLY and CDR2 is FYNNEI. The CDR3 is 13 amino acids. CDR3 in DNA: TGTGCCAGCAGTGGAGGACGGGGCACTGAAGCTTTCTTT. The encoded protein is CASSGGRGTEAFF.

This chain connects TRBV24-1 to TRBJ2-1, with 7 bases aligning to TRBD1. Germline assignment: CDR1 KGHDR and CDR2 SFDVKD. V gave up 3 bases and J gave up 4 bases; unmatched junction bases: 2. This CDR3 contains 14 residues. The CDR3 bases are TGTGCCACCAGTGATCCGGGACAGTACAATGAGCAGTTCTTC. Translation gives CATSDPGQYNEQFF.